Given below is one TCR beta chain in context. Its antigen is as yet unknown. The source of the sample is a study of shared clonotypes between healthy human individuals. The CDR3 loop spans 16 amino acids. Trimming pared 0 bases from V and 3 bases from J, leaving 15 bases between. Germline V gene lookup returns CDR1 LGHNA and CDR2 YSLEER. Per the authors' pipeline: Filtering of immunoSEQ junctional sequences could not match full-length read filtering. The method was immunoSEQ multiplex PCR; TCRdb's version includes in-frame clones alone and lacks a portion of them. The V and J calls and clone size were taken over from that table, and D and trimming were inferred from the DNA. The top ten hold about 1.2% of the sample, which has about 1.5 million clones, roughly 96% seen once. Healthy adults negative for HIV, lacking recent acute infections or vaccinations, served as donors. General study points: Sampling included only blood; tissue repertoires likely differ. Non-shared clonotypes showed lower generation probabilities than clonotypes common to all four donors.

This receptor was identified in a man aged 25-40 years in good health. This rearrangement joins TRBV4-3 to TRBJ2-7; D not certain. The sequencing sample was made of naive CD4+ T cells sorted from blood. The sample's subset: CD45RA+ positively selected. The CDR3, as DNA: TGCGCCAGCAGCCAAGATCAACGAAATCCAGTCTACGAGCAGTACTTC. Residues: CASSQDQRNPVYEQYF.